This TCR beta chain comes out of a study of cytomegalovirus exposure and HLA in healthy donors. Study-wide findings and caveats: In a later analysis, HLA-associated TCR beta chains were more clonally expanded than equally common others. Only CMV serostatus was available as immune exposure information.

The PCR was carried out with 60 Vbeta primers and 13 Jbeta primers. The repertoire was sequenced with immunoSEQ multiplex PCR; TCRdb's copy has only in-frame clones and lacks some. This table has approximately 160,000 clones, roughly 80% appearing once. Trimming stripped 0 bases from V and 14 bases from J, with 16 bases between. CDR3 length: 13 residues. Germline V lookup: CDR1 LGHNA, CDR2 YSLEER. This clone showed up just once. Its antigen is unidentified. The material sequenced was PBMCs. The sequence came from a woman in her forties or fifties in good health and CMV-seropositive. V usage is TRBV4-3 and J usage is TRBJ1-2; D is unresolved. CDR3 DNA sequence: TGCGCCAGCAGCCAAGATCGTGGGTCTGGGAGAACCTTC. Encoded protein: CASSQDRGSGRTF.